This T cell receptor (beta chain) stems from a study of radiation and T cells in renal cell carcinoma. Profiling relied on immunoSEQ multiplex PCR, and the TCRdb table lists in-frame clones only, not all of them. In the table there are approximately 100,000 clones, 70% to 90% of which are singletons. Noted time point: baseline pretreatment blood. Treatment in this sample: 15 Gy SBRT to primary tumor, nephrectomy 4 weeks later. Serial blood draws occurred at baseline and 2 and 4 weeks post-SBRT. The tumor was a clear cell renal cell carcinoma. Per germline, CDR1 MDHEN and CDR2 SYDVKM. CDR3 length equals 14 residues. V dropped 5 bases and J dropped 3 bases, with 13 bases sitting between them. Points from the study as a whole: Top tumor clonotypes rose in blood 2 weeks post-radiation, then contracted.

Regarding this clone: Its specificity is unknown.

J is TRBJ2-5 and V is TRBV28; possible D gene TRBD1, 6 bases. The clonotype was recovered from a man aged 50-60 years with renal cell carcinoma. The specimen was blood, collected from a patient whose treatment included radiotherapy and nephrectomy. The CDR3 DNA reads TGTGCCAGCAGTCCCGGGACATCCGAAGAGACCCAGTACTTC. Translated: CASSPGTSEETQYF.